Following are 16 T cell receptor beta chains from one sample sequenced in a study of cytomegalovirus exposure and HLA in healthy donors. The PCR used 60 Vbeta and 13 Jbeta primers. Clones were sequenced by immunoSEQ multiplex PCR, and TCRdb holds only the in-frame ones, with some missing. The sample gives 95,000 or so clones, around 81% of which show up once; approximately 4% is in the top ten. The specimen was PBMCs. Receptors were obtained from a woman aged 70-85 years in good health and CMV-seropositive.

This rearrangement joins TRBV5-4 to TRBJ2-4; 8 positions match TRBD1. Germline V CDR1 and CDR2: SGHNT, YYREEE (reference sequence). J was trimmed by 4 bases and V by 4 bases; bases with no gene match: 4. The CDR3 is 14 residues long. The CDR3 nucleotides are TGTGCCAGCAGCCAGGGACAGGTTAAAAACATTCAGTACTTC. This gives the protein CASSQGQVKNIQYF.

V is TRBV7-3 and J is TRBJ2-3; TRBD2 agrees at 10 bases. The length of the CDR3 is 18 residues. Unmatched junction bases numbered 13, after V lost 5 bases and J lost 2 bases. In germline, CDR1 is SGHTA, CDR2 FQGTGA. CDR3 sequence: CASSARGLAGAHTDTQYF. In DNA, the CDR3 is TGTGCCAGCAGCGCCCGGGGCCTAGCGGGAGCCCACACAGATACGCAGTATTTT.

The CDR3 region is CASSLTSGITDTQYF. The CDR3 DNA follows: TGTGCCAGCAGCCTCACTAGCGGAATCACAGATACGCAGTATTTT. This chain connects TRBV9 to TRBJ2-3, with TRBD2 matching 8 bases. Germline V lookup: CDR1 SGDLS, CDR2 YYNGEE. V lost 4 bases and J lost 2; bases outside the gene matches: 6. The CDR3 is 15 amino acids.

In this sample, this clone turned up a few times. The rearrangement uses TRBV5-6 and TRBJ2-3; 8 bases are a match to TRBD2. CDR3 length equals 17 residues. J gave up 0 bases and V 5 bases, and 11 bases lay outside the gene matches. Germline V gene data show CDR1 as SGHDT and CDR2 as YYEEEE. The CDR3 bases are TGTGCCAGCAGTTCTCCGAGGACTAGCCCGAGCACAGATACGCAGTATTTT. Protein product: CASSSPRTSPSTDTQYF. The full variable domain, in which reference TRBV5-6 and TRBJ2-3 provide the parts outside the CDR3, is DAGVTQSPTHLIKTRGQQVTLRCSPKSGHDTVSWYQQALGQGPQFIFQYYEEEERQRGNFPDRFSGHQFPNYSSELNVNALLLGDSALYLCASSSPRTSPSTDTQYFGPGTRLTVL.

This clone was observed a single time. The chain couples TRBV2 to TRBJ2-1; TRBD2 matches at 11 bases. J was trimmed by 8 bases and V by 4 bases; bases with no gene match: 13. The germline CDR1 and CDR2 sequences are SNHLY and FYNNEI. The CDR3 sequence is 17 residues long. DNA of the CDR3: TGTGCCAGCAGTGTTCTGGGTAGCGGGAGGGCCGGCGATGAGCAGTTCTTC. It encodes CASSVLGSGRAGDEQFF.

V is TRBV6-5 and J is TRBJ1-4, with D hard to call. Trimming removed 6 bases at V and 8 bases at J, with 16 bases between. The CDR3 covers 14 residues. In germline, CDR1 is MNHEY, CDR2 SVGAGI. The CDR3 protein is CASSSAAGWEKLFF. The CDR3 nucleotides read TGTGCCAGCAGCTCGGCCGCGGGTTGGGAAAAACTGTTTTTT.

V is TRBV11-2 and J is TRBJ2-7; D unclear. With 7 bases removed from V and 0 bases from J, the gap between germline ends came to 13 bases. The germline V gene has CDR1 SGHAT and CDR2 FQNNGV. This CDR3 comprises 14 residues. DNA for the CDR3: TGTGCCAGCAACCTACTTATGATCTCCTACGAGCAGTACTTC. Translating gives CASNLLMISYEQYF. Drawing the rest from reference TRBV11-2 and TRBJ2-7, the complete variable domain is EAGVAQSPRYKIIEKRQSVAFWCNPISGHATLYWYQQILGQGPKLLIQFQNNGVVDDSQLPKDRFSAERLKGVDSTLKIQPAKLEDSAVYLCASNLLMISYEQYFGPGTRLTVT.

The chain employs TRBV7-9 and TRBJ2-1, with a weak D call TRBD1 (5 bases). The CDR3 loop spans 16 amino acids. Germline V gives CDR1 SEHNR, CDR2 FQNEAQ (reference sequence). Trimming took off 5 bases at V and 8 bases at J, with 22 bases between the two ends. Here the CDR3 reads CASSRRLDTTSDEQFF. Here the CDR3 DNA reads TGTGCCAGCAGCCGTAGACTGGACACCACCAGCGATGAGCAGTTCTTC.

Only a few counts were recorded for this clone. The chain recombines TRBV4-2 with TRBJ2-1, with TRBD2 matching 8 bases. V shed 1 base and J 5 bases; nucleotides not matched to a gene: 10. This CDR3 spans 17 amino acids. Germline V gene lookup returns CDR1 LGHNA and CDR2 YNFKEQ. The CDR3 loop is CASSQAGGNFIHNEQFF. The CDR3 DNA follows: TGTGCCAGCAGCCAAGCGGGAGGGAATTTCATTCACAATGAGCAGTTCTTC.

The V call is TRBV5-5, the J call TRBJ2-5, with a weak D call TRBD2 (6 bases). The V end was cut by 2 bases, the J end by 5 bases, with 16 bases between. The length of the CDR3 is 15 residues. Germline values: CDR1 SGHKS, CDR2 YYEKEE (reference sequence). The CDR3 sequence is CASSFREEVVETQYF. The DNA of the CDR3 is TGTGCCAGCAGCTTCAGGGAGGAAGTAGTGGAGACCCAGTACTTC.

The chain combines TRBV7-9 with TRBJ1-2; D is perhaps TRBD1 (5 bases). Germline CDR1 is SEHNR and CDR2 is FQNEAQ (reference sequence). V was shortened by 8 bases and J by 3 bases, with 13 bases between the two germline ends. The CDR3 runs to 13 residues. CDR3 DNA: TGTGCCAGCTCCGGTCAGGGCGACTATGGCTACACCTTC. Protein: CASSGQGDYGYTF.

This chain links TRBV19 with TRBJ1-5; tentative D call: TRBD1 (6 bases). Deletions cut 8 bases from V and 0 bases from J, with 17 bases between. CDR1 LNHDA and CDR2 SQIVND come from the germline V gene (reference sequence). The CDR3 totals 16 residues. The chain's CDR3 is CASSGQLLYSNQPQHF. For the CDR3, the DNA is TGTGCCAGTTCAGGACAGCTTCTTTATAGCAATCAGCCCCAGCATTTT.

This clone has a handful of counts. The CDR3 DNA sequence: TGTGCCAGCAGCCGTAGTGGAGCCTATAATTCACCCCTCCACTTT. Protein product: CASSRSGAYNSPLHF. The V and J genes are TRBV7-9 and TRBJ1-6; D not certain. The CDR3 runs 15 residues. Trimming left V 5 bases short and J 2 bases short, with 10 bases between. Germline CDR1 SEHNR, CDR2 FQNEAQ (reference sequence). Filled out from reference TRBV7-9 and TRBJ1-6, the complete variable domain reads DTGVSQNPRHKITKRGQNVTFRCDPISEHNRLYWYRQTLGQGPEFLTYFQNEAQLEKSRLLSDRFSAERPKGSFSTLEIQRTEQGDSAMYLCASSRSGAYNSPLHFGNGTRLTVT.

The chain couples TRBV30 to TRBJ2-1; 8 bases are shared with TRBD2. The CDR3 is 14 residues long. V shed 4 bases and J 4 bases; nucleotides not matched to a gene: 6. Germline CDR1 GTSNPN, CDR2 SVGIG (reference sequence). Written as DNA, the CDR3 is TGTGCCTGGAACCCCGGGACTAGTTACAATGAGCAGTTCTTC. It specifies CAWNPGTSYNEQFF.

The chain joins TRBV4-3 to TRBJ1-5; possibly TRBD1 for D (5 bases). The CDR3 is made up of 13 amino acids. From germline, CDR1 is LGHNA and CDR2 YSLEER. The ends were cut back, 0 bases at V and 6 bases at J, with 6 bases in the middle. The DNA for the CDR3 is TGCGCCAGCAGCCAAGAAAGGGGTCAGCCCCAGCATTTT. Its protein product is CASSQERGQPQHF.

The genes are TRBV11-3 and TRBJ1-5, with 7 bases identical to TRBD1. Germline CDR1 is SGHNT and CDR2 is YENEEA. CDR3 size: 17 residues. V trimming: 1 base; J trimming: 1 base; junction bases outside the gene matches: 7. CDR3 DNA sequence: TGTGCCAGCAGCTTAGGGGGACAGTCCCTAAGCAATCAGCCCCAGCATTTT. Its protein is CASSLGGQSLSNQPQHF.